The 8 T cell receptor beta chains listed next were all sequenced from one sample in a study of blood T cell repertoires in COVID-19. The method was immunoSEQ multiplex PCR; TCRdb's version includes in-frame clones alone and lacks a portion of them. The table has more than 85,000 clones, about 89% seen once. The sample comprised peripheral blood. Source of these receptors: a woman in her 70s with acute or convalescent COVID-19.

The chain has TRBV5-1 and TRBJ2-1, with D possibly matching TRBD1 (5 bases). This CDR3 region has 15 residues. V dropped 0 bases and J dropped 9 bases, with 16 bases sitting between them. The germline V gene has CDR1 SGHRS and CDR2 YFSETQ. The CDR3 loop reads CASSLDPGLEGEQFF. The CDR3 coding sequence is TGCGCCAGCAGCTTGGACCCAGGGTTGGAAGGTGAGCAGTTCTTC.

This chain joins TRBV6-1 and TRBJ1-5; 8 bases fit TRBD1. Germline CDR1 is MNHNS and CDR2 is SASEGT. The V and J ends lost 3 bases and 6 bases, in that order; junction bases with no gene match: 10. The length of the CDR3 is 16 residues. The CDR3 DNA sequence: TGTGCCAGCAGTGAGATTTTGACAGGGGTCTCTCAGCCCCAGCATTTT. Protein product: CASSEILTGVSQPQHF.

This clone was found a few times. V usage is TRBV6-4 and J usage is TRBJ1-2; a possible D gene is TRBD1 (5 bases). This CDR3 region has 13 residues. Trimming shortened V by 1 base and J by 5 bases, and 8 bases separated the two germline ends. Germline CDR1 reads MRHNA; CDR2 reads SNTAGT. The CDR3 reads CASSDLRGYGYTF. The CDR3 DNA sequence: TGTGCCAGCAGTGACTTACGGGGGTATGGCTACACCTTC.

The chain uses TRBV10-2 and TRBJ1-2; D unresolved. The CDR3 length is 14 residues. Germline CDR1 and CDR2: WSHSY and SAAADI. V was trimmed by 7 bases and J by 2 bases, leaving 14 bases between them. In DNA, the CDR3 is TGCGCCAGCATTGCGACGGGAGGGAACTATGGCTACACCTTC. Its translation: CASIATGGNYGYTF.

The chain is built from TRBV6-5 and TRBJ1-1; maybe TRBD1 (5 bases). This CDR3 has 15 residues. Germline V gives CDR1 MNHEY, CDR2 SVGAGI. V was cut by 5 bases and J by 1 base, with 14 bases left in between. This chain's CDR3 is CASSRVDSQNTEAFF. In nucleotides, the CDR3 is TGTGCCAGCAGTAGGGTTGACAGTCAGAACACTGAAGCTTTCTTT.

Written as DNA, the CDR3 is TGTGCCAGCAGACCGCGGGACCTCCCTAGGTACACCTTC. Its translation: CASRPRDLPRYTF. This chain uses TRBV3-1 (or the pseudogene TRBV3-2) with TRBJ1-2; TRBD1 might be the D (5 bases). The CDR3 contains 13 residues. V was pared by 6 bases and J by 11 bases, with 19 bases between. From germline, CDR1 is LGHDT and CDR2 YNNKEL (reference sequence).

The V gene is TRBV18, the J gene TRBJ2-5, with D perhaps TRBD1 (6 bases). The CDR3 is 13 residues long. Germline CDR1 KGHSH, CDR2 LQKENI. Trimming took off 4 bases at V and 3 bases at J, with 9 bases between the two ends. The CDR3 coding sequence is TGTGCCAGCTCACGGAACAGGGAAGAGACCCAGTACTTC. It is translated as CASSRNREETQYF.

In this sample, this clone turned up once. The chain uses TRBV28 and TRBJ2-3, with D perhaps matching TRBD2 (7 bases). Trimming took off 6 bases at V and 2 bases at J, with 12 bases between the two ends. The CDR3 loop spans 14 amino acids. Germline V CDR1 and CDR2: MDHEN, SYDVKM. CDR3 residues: CASRTGGTTDTQYF. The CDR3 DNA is TGTGCCAGCAGGACGGGGGGCACCACAGATACGCAGTATTTT. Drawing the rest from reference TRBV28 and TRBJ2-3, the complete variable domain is DVKVTQSSRYLVKRTGEKVFLECVQDMDHENMFWYRQDPGLGLRLIYFSYDVKMKEKGDIPEGYSVSREKKERFSLILESASTNQTSMYLCASRTGGTTDTQYFGPGTRLTVL.